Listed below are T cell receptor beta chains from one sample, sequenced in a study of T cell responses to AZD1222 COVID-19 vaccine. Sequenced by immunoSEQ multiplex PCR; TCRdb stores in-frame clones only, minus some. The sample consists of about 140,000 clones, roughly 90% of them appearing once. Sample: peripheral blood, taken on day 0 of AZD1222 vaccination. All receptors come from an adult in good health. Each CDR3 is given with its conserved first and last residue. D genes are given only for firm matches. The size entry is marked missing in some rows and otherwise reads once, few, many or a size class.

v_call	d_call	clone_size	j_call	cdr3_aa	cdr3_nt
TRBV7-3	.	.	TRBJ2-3	CASSLGSSTIPDTQYF	TGTGCCAGCAGCTTAGGGAGTTCCACCATCCCAGATACGCAGTATTTT
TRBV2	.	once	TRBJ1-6	CASRVQGIGSPLHF	TGTGCCAGCAGGGTTCAAGGGATAGGTTCACCCCTCCACTTT
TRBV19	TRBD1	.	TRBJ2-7	CASSSRTGGSPYEQYF	TGTGCCAGTAGTTCCCGGACAGGGGGGTCCCCCTACGAGCAGTACTTC
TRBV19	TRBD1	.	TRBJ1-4	CASSLQGTNEKLFF	TGTGCCAGTAGTTTACAGGGGACAAATGAAAAACTGTTTTTT
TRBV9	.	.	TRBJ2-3	CASSVRTGTDTQYF	TGTGCCAGCAGCGTACGGACCGGCACAGATACGCAGTATTTT
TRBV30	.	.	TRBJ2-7	CAWNLGRSFAYEQYF	TGTGCCTGGAACCTGGGACGCAGCTTCGCCTACGAGCAGTACTTC
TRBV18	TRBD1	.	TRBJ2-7	CASSPQGAEGQYF	TGTGCCAGCTCACCACAGGGGGCCGAGGGGCAGTACTTC
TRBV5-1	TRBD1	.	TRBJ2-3	CASSPRRRGSTDTQYF	TGCGCCAGCAGCCCACGGCGCAGGGGGAGTACAGATACGCAGTATTTT
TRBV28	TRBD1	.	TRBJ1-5	CASTLSQGQGGWNQPQHF	TGTGCCAGCACCCTAAGTCAGGGACAGGGGGGATGGAATCAGCCCCAGCATTTT
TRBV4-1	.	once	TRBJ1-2	CASSHRRRNYGYTF	TGCGCCAGCAGCCATAGGCGGAGGAACTATGGCTACACCTTC
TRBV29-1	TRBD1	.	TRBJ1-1	CSDRTGGDTEAFF	TGCAGCGACCGGACAGGGGGGGACACTGAAGCTTTCTTT
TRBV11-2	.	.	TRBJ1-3	CASSLRDDLSGNTIYF	TGTGCCAGCAGCTTAAGGGACGATCTCTCTGGAAACACCATATATTTT
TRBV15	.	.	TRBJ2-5	CATSRDSASQETQYF	TGTGCCACCAGCAGAGATTCTGCCAGCCAAGAGACCCAGTACTTC
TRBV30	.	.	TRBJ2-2	CAWKTGVVTGELFF	TGTGCCTGGAAGACAGGCGTGGTCACCGGGGAGCTGTTTTTT
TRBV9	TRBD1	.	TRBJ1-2	CASSVGTGSSFRGYTF	TGTGCCAGCAGCGTAGGGACAGGGTCTTCTTTTAGGGGCTACACCTTC
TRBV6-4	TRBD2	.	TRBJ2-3	CASSVAGGTDTQYF	TGTGCCAGCAGTGTAGCGGGAGGCACAGATACGCAGTATTTT
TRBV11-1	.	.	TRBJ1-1	CASSLDWGSTEAFF	TGTGCCAGCAGCTTAGATTGGGGAAGCACTGAAGCTTTCTTT
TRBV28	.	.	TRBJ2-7	CATSGQGAVDEQYF	TGTGCCACCTCCGGTCAGGGAGCCGTCGACGAGCAGTACTTC
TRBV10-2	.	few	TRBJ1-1	CASSESSFQGGMNTEAFF	TGCGCCAGCAGTGAGTCGAGCTTTCAGGGCGGGATGAACACTGAAGCTTTCTTT
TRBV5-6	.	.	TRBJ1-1	CASSLGQPMNTEAFF	TGTGCCAGCAGCTTGGGACAGCCGATGAACACTGAAGCTTTCTTT
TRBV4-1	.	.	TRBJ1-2	CASSQDDSYGYTF	TGCGCCAGCAGCCAAGATGACAGCTATGGCTACACCTTC
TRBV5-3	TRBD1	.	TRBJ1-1	CARRKTTGVAFF	TGTGCCAGAAGGAAGACAACAGGGGTAGCTTTCTTT
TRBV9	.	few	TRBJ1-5	CASSAEGGGSNQPQHF	TGTGCCAGCAGCGCAGAAGGTGGGGGGAGCAATCAGCCCCAGCATTTT
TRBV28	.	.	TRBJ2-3	CASSPISPVSTDTQYF	TGTGCCAGCAGTCCGATTAGCCCCGTTAGCACAGATACGCAGTATTTT
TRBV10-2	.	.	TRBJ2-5	CASSEPETQYF	TGCGCCAGCAGTGAGCCTGAGACCCAGTACTTC
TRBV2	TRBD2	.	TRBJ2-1	CASRPGLAGDNEQFF	TGTGCCAGCAGGCCGGGCCTAGCGGGAGACAATGAGCAGTTCTTC
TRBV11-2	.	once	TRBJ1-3	CASSPRGLPGNTIYF	TGTGCCAGCAGCCCCCGGGGACTGCCGGGAAACACCATATATTTT